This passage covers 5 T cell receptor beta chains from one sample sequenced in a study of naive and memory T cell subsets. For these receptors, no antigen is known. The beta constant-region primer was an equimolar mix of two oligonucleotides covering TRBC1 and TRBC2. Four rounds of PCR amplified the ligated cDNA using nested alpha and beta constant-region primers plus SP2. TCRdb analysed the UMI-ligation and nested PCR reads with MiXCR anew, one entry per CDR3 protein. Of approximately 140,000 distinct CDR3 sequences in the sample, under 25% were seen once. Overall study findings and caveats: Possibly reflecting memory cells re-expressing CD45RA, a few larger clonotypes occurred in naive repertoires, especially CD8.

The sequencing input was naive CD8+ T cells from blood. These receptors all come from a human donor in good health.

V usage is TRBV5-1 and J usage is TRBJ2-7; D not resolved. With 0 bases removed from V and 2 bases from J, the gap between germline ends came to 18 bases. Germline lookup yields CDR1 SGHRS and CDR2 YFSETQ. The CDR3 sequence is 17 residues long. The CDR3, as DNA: TGCGCCAGCAGCTTGGATGTCAGGAATGCCTTGCCCTACGAGCAGTACTTC. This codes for CASSLDVRNALPYEQYF.

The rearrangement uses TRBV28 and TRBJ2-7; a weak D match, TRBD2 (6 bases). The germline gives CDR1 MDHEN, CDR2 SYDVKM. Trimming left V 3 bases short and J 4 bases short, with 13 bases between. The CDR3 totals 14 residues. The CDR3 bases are TGTGCCAGCAGTTTCGGGCTAGCGACGTACGAGCAGTACTTC. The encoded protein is CASSFGLATYEQYF.

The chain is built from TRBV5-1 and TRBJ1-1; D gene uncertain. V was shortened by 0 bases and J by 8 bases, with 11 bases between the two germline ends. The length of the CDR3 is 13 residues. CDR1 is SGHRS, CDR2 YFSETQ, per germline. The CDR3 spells CASSLVATTEAFF. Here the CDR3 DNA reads TGCGCCAGCAGCTTGGTTGCGACAACAGAAGCTTTCTTT.

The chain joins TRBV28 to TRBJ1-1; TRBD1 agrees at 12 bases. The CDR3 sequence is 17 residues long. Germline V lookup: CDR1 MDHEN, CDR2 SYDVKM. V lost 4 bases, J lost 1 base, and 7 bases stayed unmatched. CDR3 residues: CASSYTRDRGPNTEAFF. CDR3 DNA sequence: TGTGCCAGCAGTTATACCCGGGACAGGGGGCCGAACACTGAAGCTTTCTTT.

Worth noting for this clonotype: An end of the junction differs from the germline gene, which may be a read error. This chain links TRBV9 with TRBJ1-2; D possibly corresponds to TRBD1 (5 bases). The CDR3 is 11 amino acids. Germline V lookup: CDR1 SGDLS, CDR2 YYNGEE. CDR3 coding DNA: TGTGCCAGCAGCGTAGGACAGAGAATGCACTTC. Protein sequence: CASSVGQRMHF.